This T cell receptor beta chain is from a study of CD8 T cells in ankylosing spondylitis. Libraries for TCR beta were made by quantitative 5'-RACE with molecular barcodes. TCRdb analysed the 5' RACE reads with MiXCR anew, one entry per CDR3 protein. The sample shows about 360,000 distinct CDR3 sequences, more than 20% of them seen only once. The germline V gene has CDR1 SQVTM and CDR2 ANQGSEA. V lost 7 bases, J lost 2 bases, and 9 bases lay in between. The CDR3 contains 11 residues. This clonotype was picked up many times. As yet, its antigen is unknown. The study's findings and limits: Some motif variants had been reported before (in reactive arthritis synovial fluid and blood). Among TCR beta sequences, a motif of eight highly homologous variants appeared characteristic of ankylosing spondylitis blood.

The TCR was taken from a male donor with ankylosing spondylitis or in good health (not recorded which). This chain uses TRBV29-1 with TRBJ2-7; D perhaps matches TRBD1 (5 bases). The sequencing input was blood, either unsorted or a sorted T cell fraction (not recorded which). In nucleotides, the CDR3 is TGCAGCGCCACGACAGCCTACGAGCAGTACTTC. This translates into CSATTAYEQYF.